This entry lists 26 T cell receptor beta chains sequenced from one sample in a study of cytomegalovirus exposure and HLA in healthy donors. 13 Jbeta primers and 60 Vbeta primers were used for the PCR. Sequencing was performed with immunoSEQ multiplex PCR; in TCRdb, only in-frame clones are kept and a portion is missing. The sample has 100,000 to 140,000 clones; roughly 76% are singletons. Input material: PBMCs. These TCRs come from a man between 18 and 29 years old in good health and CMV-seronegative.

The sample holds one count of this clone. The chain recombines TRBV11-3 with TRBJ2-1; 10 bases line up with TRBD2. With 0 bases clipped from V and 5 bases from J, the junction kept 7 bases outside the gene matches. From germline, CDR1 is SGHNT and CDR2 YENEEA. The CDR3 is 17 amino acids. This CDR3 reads CASSLDISSGGNNEQFF. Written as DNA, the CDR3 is TGTGCCAGCAGCTTAGATATCTCTAGCGGGGGTAACAATGAGCAGTTCTTC.

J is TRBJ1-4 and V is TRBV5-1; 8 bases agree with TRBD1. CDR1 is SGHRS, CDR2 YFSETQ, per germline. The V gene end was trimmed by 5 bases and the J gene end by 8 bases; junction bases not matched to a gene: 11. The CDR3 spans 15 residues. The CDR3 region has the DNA TGCGCCAGCAGACTAACAGGGGGGACAAGCGAAAAACTGTTTTTT. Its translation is CASRLTGGTSEKLFF.

CDR3 loop: CASSLDGTGAGELFF. The CDR3 DNA is TGTGCCAGCAGCTTAGATGGGACAGGGGCCGGGGAGCTGTTTTTT. The V call is TRBV7-9, the J call TRBJ2-2; 10 bases are shared with TRBD1. From germline, CDR1 is SEHNR and CDR2 FQNEAQ (reference sequence). V trimming: 1 base; J trimming: 6 bases; junction bases outside the gene matches: 2. The CDR3 runs 15 residues.

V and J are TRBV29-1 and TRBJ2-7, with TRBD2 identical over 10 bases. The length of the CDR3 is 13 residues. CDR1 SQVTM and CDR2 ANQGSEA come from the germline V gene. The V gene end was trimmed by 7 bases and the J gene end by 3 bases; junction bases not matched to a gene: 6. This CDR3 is CSAKGLAVYEQYF. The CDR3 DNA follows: TGCAGCGCCAAAGGACTAGCGGTCTACGAGCAGTACTTC.

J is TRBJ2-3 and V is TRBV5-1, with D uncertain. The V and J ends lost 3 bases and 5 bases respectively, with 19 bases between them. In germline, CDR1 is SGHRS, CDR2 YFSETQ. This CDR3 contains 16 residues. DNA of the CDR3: TGCGCCAGCAGCTCCACTCCAGGCGAATTGGGAGATACGCAGTATTTT. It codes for CASSSTPGELGDTQYF.

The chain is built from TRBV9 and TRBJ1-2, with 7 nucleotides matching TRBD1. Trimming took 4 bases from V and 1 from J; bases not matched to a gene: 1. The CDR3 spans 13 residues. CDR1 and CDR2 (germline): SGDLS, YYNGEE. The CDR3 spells CASSRQGNYGYTF. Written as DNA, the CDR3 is TGTGCCAGCAGCCGACAGGGTAACTATGGCTACACCTTC.

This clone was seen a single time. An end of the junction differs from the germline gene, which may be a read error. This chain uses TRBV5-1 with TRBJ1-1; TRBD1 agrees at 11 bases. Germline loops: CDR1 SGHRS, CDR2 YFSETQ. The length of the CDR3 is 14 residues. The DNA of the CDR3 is TGCGCCAGCAGCTTGTCCAGGACAGGGGGCCCGTCTAGGTTT. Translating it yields CASSLSRTGGPSRF.

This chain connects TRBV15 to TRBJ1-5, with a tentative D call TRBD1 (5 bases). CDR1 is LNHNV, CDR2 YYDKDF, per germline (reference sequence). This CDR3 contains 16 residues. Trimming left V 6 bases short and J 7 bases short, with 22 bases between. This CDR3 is CATSGRGLGGIQPQHF. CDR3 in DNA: TGTGCCACCAGTGGGAGGGGTTTGGGTGGAATACAGCCCCAGCATTTT. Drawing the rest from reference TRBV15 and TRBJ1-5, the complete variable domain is DAMVIQNPRYQVTQFGKPVTLSCSQTLNHNVMYWYQQKSSQAPKLLFHYYDKDFNNEADTPDNFQSRRPNTSFCFLDIRSPGLGDTAMYLCATSGRGLGGIQPQHFGDGTRLSIL.

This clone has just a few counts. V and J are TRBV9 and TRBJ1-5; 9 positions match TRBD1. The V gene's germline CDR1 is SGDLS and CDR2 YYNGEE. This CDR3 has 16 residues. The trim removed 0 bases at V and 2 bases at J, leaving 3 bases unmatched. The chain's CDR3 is CASSVERTGGNQPQHF. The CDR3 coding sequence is TGTGCCAGCAGCGTAGAACGGACAGGGGGCAATCAGCCCCAGCATTTT.

The CDR3 coding sequence is TGTGCCAGCAGCTTGGAAGGTGCGGGGTTGGCCAAAAACATTCAGTACTTC. Translating gives CASSLEGAGLAKNIQYF. V usage is TRBV5-4 and J usage is TRBJ2-4; the D gene is possibly TRBD2 (6 bases). Germline V lookup: CDR1 SGHNT, CDR2 YYREEE (reference sequence). The CDR3 is made up of 17 amino acids. V lost 0 bases to trimming and J lost 1 base, with 14 bases between them.

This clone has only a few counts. In DNA, the CDR3 is TGTGCCAGCAGATTCAGTCAAGAGACCCAGTACTTC. Its protein is CASRFSQETQYF. The J gene is TRBJ2-5, the V gene TRBV6-1; no clear D gene. V was cut by 6 bases and J by 2 bases, with 7 bases left in between. Per germline, CDR1 MNHNS and CDR2 SASEGT. This CDR3 comprises 12 residues.

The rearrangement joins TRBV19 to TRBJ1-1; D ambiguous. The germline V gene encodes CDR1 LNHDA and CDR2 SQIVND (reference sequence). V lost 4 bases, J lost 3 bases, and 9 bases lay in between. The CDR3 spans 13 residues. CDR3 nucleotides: TGTGCCAGTAGTAGGAGGGATTACACTGAAGCTTTCTTT. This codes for CASSRRDYTEAFF.

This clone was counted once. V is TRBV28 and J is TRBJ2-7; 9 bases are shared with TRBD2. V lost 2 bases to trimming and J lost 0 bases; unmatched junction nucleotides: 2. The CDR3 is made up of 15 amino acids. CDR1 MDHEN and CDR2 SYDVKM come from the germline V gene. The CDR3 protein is CASSLAGGPSYEQYF. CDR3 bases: TGTGCCAGCAGTTTAGCGGGGGGGCCCTCCTACGAGCAGTACTTC.

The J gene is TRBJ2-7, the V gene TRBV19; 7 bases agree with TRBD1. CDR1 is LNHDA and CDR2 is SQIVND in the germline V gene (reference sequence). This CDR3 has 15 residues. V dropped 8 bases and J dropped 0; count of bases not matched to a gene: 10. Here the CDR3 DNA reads TGTGCCAGTTCCACCGCCGGGACAGCCTCCTACGAGCAGTACTTC. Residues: CASSTAGTASYEQYF.

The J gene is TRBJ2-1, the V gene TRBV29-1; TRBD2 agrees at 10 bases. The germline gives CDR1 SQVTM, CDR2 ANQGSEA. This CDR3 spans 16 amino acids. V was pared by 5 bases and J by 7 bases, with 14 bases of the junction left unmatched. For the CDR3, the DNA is TGCAGCGTTTATGGGGAGCGGGGGGGTCTTTGGAATGAGCAGTTCTTC. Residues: CSVYGERGGLWNEQFF.

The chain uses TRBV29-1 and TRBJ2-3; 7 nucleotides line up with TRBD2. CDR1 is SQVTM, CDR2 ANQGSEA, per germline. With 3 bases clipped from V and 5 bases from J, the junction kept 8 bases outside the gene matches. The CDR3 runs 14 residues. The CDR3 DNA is TGCAGCGTTGAGCGGGGGACCCCGGGAGATACGCAGTATTTT. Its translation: CSVERGTPGDTQYF.

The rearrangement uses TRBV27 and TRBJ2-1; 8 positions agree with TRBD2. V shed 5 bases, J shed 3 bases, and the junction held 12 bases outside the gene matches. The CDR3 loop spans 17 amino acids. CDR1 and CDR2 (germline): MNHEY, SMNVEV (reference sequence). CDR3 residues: CASSAAGSGGYYNEQFF. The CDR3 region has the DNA TGTGCCAGCAGTGCCGCGGGGAGCGGGGGATACTACAATGAGCAGTTCTTC.

The CDR3 DNA is TGTGCCATCCAGGCGAACACTGAAGCTTTCTTT. Protein product: CAIQANTEAFF. The chain links TRBV10-3 to TRBJ1-1; D remains unclear. Germline V gene sequence: CDR1 ENHRY, CDR2 SYGVKD. V dropped 8 bases and J dropped 1 base, with 5 bases sitting between them. The CDR3 is 11 residues long.

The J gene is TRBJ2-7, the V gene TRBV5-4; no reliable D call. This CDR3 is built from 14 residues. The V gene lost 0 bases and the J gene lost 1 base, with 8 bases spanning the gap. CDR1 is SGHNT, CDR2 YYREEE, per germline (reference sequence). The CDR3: CASSLGGRSYEQYF. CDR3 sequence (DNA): TGTGCCAGCAGCTTGGGTGGCAGATCCTACGAGCAGTACTTC.

The CDR3 bases are TGTGCCAGCAGCTTAGGGACACTGAACACTGAAGCTTTCTTT. This sequence encodes CASSLGTLNTEAFF. J is TRBJ1-1 and V is TRBV7-3; a weak D match, TRBD1 (6 bases). Per germline, CDR1 SGHTA and CDR2 FQGTGA. This CDR3 comprises 14 residues. Trimming took off 2 bases at V and 0 bases at J, with 7 bases between the two ends.

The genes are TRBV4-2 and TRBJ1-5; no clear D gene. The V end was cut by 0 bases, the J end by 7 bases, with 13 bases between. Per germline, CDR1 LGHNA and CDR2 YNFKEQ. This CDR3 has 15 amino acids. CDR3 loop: CASSQDLREEQPQHF. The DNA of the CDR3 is TGTGCCAGCAGCCAAGATTTGAGGGAAGAACAGCCCCAGCATTTT.

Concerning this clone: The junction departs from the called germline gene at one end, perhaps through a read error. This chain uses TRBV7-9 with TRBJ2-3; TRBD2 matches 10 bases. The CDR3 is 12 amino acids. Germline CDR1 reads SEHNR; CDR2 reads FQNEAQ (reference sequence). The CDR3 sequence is CSSSGTSGEPDF. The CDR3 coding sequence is TGTTCCAGCAGCGGAACTAGCGGGGAGCCCGATTTT.

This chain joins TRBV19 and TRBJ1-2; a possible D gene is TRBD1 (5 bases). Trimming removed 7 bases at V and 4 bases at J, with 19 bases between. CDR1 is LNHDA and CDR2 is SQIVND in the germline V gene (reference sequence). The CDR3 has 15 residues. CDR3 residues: CASTAGREKGYGYTF. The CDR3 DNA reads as TGTGCCAGTACCGCAGGGCGTGAGAAGGGCTATGGCTACACCTTC.

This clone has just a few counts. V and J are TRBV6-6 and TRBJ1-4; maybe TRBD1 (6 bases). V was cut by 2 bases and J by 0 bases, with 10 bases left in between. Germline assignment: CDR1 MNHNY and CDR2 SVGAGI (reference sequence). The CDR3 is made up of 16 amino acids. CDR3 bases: TGTGCCAGCAGTTACCCGGACAGTGCAACTAATGAAAAACTGTTTTTT. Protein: CASSYPDSATNEKLFF.

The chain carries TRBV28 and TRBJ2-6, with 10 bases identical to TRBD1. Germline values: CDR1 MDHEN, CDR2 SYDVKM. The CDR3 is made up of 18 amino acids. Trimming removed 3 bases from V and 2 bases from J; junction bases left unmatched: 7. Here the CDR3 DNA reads TGTGCCAGCAGTTTCCCGAGGACAGGGGGACCTGGGGCCAACGTCCTGACTTTC. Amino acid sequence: CASSFPRTGGPGANVLTF.

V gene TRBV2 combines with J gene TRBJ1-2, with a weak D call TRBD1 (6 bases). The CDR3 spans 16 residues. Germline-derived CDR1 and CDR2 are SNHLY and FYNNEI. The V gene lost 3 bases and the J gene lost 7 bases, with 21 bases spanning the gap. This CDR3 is CASSDRTVPQWGGYTF. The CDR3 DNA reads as TGTGCCAGCAGTGATAGGACAGTCCCTCAATGGGGTGGCTACACCTTC. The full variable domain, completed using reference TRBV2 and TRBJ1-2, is EPEVTQTPSHQVTQMGQEVILRCVPISNHLYFYWYRQILGQKVEFLVSFYNNEISEKSEIFDDQFSVERPDGSNFTLKIRSTKLEDSAMYFCASSDRTVPQWGGYTFGSGTRLTVV.